These T cell receptor beta chains were read from a single sample in a study of monozygotic twins with inflammatory bowel disease. TCRdb reworked the 5' RACE reads into one entry per CDR3 protein, no DNA. The sample table includes 300,000 to 350,000 distinct CDR3 sequences. Sequencing was carried out using blood. These receptors were collected from a human donor with ulcerative colitis or Crohn's disease, or a healthy co-twin of an affected twin (not recorded which). Each CDR3 is given with its conserved first and last residue. The order of the fields is J gene, V gene, CDR3 protein.

j_gene: TRBJ2-3
v_gene: TRBV5-4
CDR3aa: CASSLRVTGADTQYF

j_gene: TRBJ1-3
v_gene: TRBV7-9
CDR3aa: CASSPRDTGSGNTIYF

j_gene: TRBJ2-1
v_gene: TRBV6-1
CDR3aa: CASSEVPSSYNEQFF

j_gene: TRBJ2-3
v_gene: TRBV7-2
CDR3aa: CASSFDMNTDTQYF

j_gene: TRBJ2-6
v_gene: TRBV4-2
CDR3aa: CASSLSVGQGASGANVLTF

j_gene: TRBJ2-3
v_gene: TRBV29-1
CDR3aa: CSVIQSGVADTQYF

j_gene: TRBJ2-5
v_gene: TRBV24-1
CDR3aa: CATSDSATGQETQYF

j_gene: TRBJ2-1
v_gene: TRBV7-9
CDR3aa: CASSLRSDSYNEQFF

j_gene: TRBJ1-5
v_gene: TRBV19
CDR3aa: CASSIGGGGINQPQHF

j_gene: TRBJ2-1
v_gene: TRBV6-2/TRBV6-3
CDR3aa: CASSYSTAGGPTVDEQFF

j_gene: TRBJ2-1
v_gene: TRBV20-1
CDR3aa: CSTTKGLGRREQFF

j_gene: TRBJ1-1
v_gene: TRBV5-1
CDR3aa: CASSVTGGSTEAFF

j_gene: TRBJ2-2
v_gene: TRBV5-5
CDR3aa: CASSPEGSEGAGELFF

j_gene: TRBJ2-3
v_gene: TRBV11-2
CDR3aa: CASSLGALAGGITDTQYF

j_gene: TRBJ2-1
v_gene: TRBV3-1
CDR3aa: CASSQVSGIYNEQFF

j_gene: TRBJ2-7
v_gene: TRBV5-1
CDR3aa: CASSLAEGLAGNEQYF

j_gene: TRBJ1-5
v_gene: TRBV7-2
CDR3aa: CASSLVTRAQPQHF

j_gene: TRBJ2-3
v_gene: TRBV5-4
CDR3aa: CASSVRDTQYF

j_gene: TRBJ1-5
v_gene: TRBV3-1
CDR3aa: CASSLRGVDQPQHF

j_gene: TRBJ2-1
v_gene: TRBV18
CDR3aa: CASSPPGASGRINEQFF

j_gene: TRBJ2-2
v_gene: TRBV5-1
CDR3aa: CASSPGMANTGELFF

j_gene: TRBJ2-1
v_gene: TRBV7-6
CDR3aa: CASSPRLADYNEQFF

j_gene: TRBJ2-7
v_gene: TRBV7-2
CDR3aa: CASSLDWTVGYEQYF

j_gene: TRBJ2-3
v_gene: TRBV24-1
CDR3aa: CATSESLAGGEDTQYF

j_gene: TRBJ2-5
v_gene: TRBV28
CDR3aa: CASSLRKGGGAEKTQYF

j_gene: TRBJ1-5
v_gene: TRBV27
CDR3aa: CASSSQGNNQPQHF

j_gene: TRBJ2-7
v_gene: TRBV20-1
CDR3aa: CSASPRLAGGSYEQYF

j_gene: TRBJ2-1
v_gene: TRBV7-3
CDR3aa: CASSPYTSGRQGEQFF

j_gene: TRBJ2-6
v_gene: TRBV30
CDR3aa: CAWSHWTGSGANVLTF

j_gene: TRBJ1-6
v_gene: TRBV11-2
CDR3aa: CASSLVGRGQNSPLHF

j_gene: TRBJ2-5
v_gene: TRBV25-1
CDR3aa: CASSGDTSGRETQYF

j_gene: TRBJ1-6
v_gene: TRBV25-1
CDR3aa: CASSDSLSSYNSPLHF

j_gene: TRBJ2-7
v_gene: TRBV29-1
CDR3aa: CSVYRGLGEQYF

j_gene: TRBJ2-7
v_gene: TRBV7-9
CDR3aa: CASTAGGGEQYF

j_gene: TRBJ2-7
v_gene: TRBV5-5
CDR3aa: CASSLRDSLFLAYEQYF

j_gene: TRBJ1-1
v_gene: TRBV4-3
CDR3aa: CASSQGLQNTEAFF

j_gene: TRBJ2-2
v_gene: TRBV6-6
CDR3aa: CASNAPGSTGELFF